This T cell receptor beta chain emerged from a study of response to subunit inactivated influenza vaccine. This clonotype was counted only a few times. Antigen unknown. Using its own MiXCR run on the RT-PCR reads, TCRdb lists one record per CDR3 protein. The repertoire holds around 540,000 distinct CDR3 sequences, approximately 12% seen once, with about 9.4% in the top ten. With 3 bases removed from V and 3 bases from J, the gap between germline ends came to 5 bases. This CDR3 has 13 residues. Overall study results and limits: Each seasonal influenza vaccination, the authors suggested, recruits few new T cells.

Sample: PBMCs from blood, taken on the day of vaccination. This receptor was obtained from a man over 45 who received an inactivated influenza vaccine. The chain carries TRBV12-3 or TRBV12-4 and TRBJ2-2; no definite D call. CDR3 sequence reads: CASSFVDTGELFF. CDR3 in DNA: TGTGCCAGCAGTTTCGTCGACACCGGGGAGCTGTTTTTT.